These T cell receptor beta chains were read from a single sample in a study of shared clonotypes between healthy human individuals. This table comes from immunoSEQ multiplex PCR, and its TCRdb copy is limited to in-frame clones, with some not included. The table has approximately 1,500,000 clones, approximately 98% seen once; the top ten hold roughly 0.42%. Sequenced material: naive CD4+ T cells sorted from blood. The origin of the receptors is a man in his thirties or forties in good health. Both conserved end residues are part of each CDR3. A D gene is named only where the DNA matches it firmly. Where a row states a size, it is once, few, many or the class of an expanded clone; other rows omit it.

>TRBV5-4|NA|TRBJ1-2|TRBD1
TGTGCCAGCAGCTTGGACAGGGGGGAGATTGGCTACACCTTC
CASSLDRGEIGYTF
>TRBV25-1|NA|TRBJ2-6|NA
TGTGCCAGCAACGGGGTCAACTCTGGGGCCAACGTCCTGACTTTC
CASNGVNSGANVLTF
>TRBV2|NA|TRBJ2-7|NA
TGTGCCAGCTCTCGTGTGCTCGCCGAGCAGTACTTC
CASSRVLAEQYF
>TRBV7-8|NA|TRBJ1-1|NA
TGTGCCAGCAGCTTAGATTGGGGTTTCACTGAAGCTTTCTTT
CASSLDWGFTEAFF
>TRBV7-8|NA|TRBJ2-1|TRBD1
TGTGCCAGCACGACAAGGACAGGCCTGGTGCAGTTCTTC
CASTTRTGLVQFF
>TRBV6-6|NA|TRBJ2-3|NA
TGTGCCAGCAGTTACTCACAGGGTTCAGATACGCAGTATTTT
CASSYSQGSDTQYF
>TRBV20-1|NA|TRBJ2-7|NA
TGCAGTGCTAGGGGGGACTACGAGCAGTACTTC
CSARGDYEQYF
>TRBV9|NA|TRBJ1-1|NA
TGTGCCAGCAGCGTACGGCAGGAACCCACTGAAGCTTTCTTT
CASSVRQEPTEAFF
>TRBV28|NA|TRBJ2-3|NA
TGTGCCAGCGGACGGGTTCCCCGATCAGCGCAGTATTTT
CASGRVPRSAQYF
>TRBV5-4|NA|TRBJ2-5|NA
TGTGCCAGCATCAAGGGGCGCGGGGAGACCCAGTACTTC
CASIKGRGETQYF
>TRBV18|NA|TRBJ2-1|NA
TGTGCCAGCTCCTTTACCAGTGGGGAGCAGTTCTTC
CASSFTSGEQFF
>TRBV5-1|once|TRBJ1-1|NA
TGCGCCAGCAGCTATCTGAGGGACGGACCTAACACTGAAGCTTTCTTT
CASSYLRDGPNTEAFF
>TRBV7-9|NA|TRBJ2-3|NA
TGTGCCAGCAGCGTCCTGGGGAGTGGGCCAGATACGCAGTATTTT
CASSVLGSGPDTQYF
>TRBV12-2|NA|TRBJ1-5|NA
TGTGCAAGTCGCCCCCCCCCGGGGGCAGGGGCCAATCAGCCCCAGCATTTT
CASRPPPGAGANQPQHF
>TRBV28|NA|TRBJ2-7|NA
TGTGCCAGCAGTATCCCGGCCGACTACGAGCAGTACTTC
CASSIPADYEQYF
>TRBV25-1|NA|TRBJ1-5|NA
TGTGCCAGCCGGCCTTACACTTATAGCAATCAGCCCCAGCATTTT
CASRPYTYSNQPQHF
>TRBV14|NA|TRBJ2-7|TRBD1
TGTGCCAGCAGCCGGGACAGGGGGCCCTACGAGCAGTACTTC
CASSRDRGPYEQYF
>TRBV7-6|once|TRBJ2-2|NA
TGTGCCAGCAGCAAGTTGACCAGGGCGAACACCGGGGAGCTGTTTTTT
CASSKLTRANTGELFF
>TRBV18|NA|TRBJ1-1|NA
TGTGCCAGCTCACCACCGGGCACAGGCGGTGAGGGGGCTTTCTTT
CASSPPGTGGEGAFF
>TRBV7-7|NA|TRBJ2-3|TRBD2
TGTGCCAGCAGCCCAGGGATCGGACTAGCTTCAAGGACGCAGTATTTT
CASSPGIGLASRTQYF
>TRBV6-1|NA|TRBJ1-5|NA
TGTGCCAGCAGTGAAGCTCCCAGTCAGTATCAGCCCCAGCATTTT
CASSEAPSQYQPQHF
>TRBV7-2|NA|TRBJ1-2|TRBD1
TGTGCCAGCAGCTTAACCGGGACAGGGGGCATATATGGCTACACCTTC
CASSLTGTGGIYGYTF
>TRBV5-5|NA|TRBJ2-7|NA
TGTGCCAGCAGCTGGACCGACACCTACGAGCAGTACTTC
CASSWTDTYEQYF
>TRBV18|NA|TRBJ2-1|NA
TGTGCCAGCTCACCCCGTGCGCAACTAGTGAGGGATGAGCAGTTCTTC
CASSPRAQLVRDEQFF
>TRBV5-5|NA|TRBJ2-2|TRBD2
TGTGCCAGCAGCTTACTAGCGGGAGGTTACACCGGGGAGCTGTTTTTT
CASSLLAGGYTGELFF
>TRBV10-3|NA|TRBJ2-1|TRBD2
TGTGCCATCAGTGAGAAGTGGACTAGCGGGAGCAATGAGCAGTTCTTC
CAISEKWTSGSNEQFF
>TRBV5-1|NA|TRBJ1-3|NA
TGCGCCAGCAGCTTTGGGGGGCTGGAAGGAAACACCATATATTTT
CASSFGGLEGNTIYF
>TRBV11-3|NA|TRBJ2-7|NA
TGTGCCAGCAGAGGGCCCAAATCCTACGAGCAGTACTTC
CASRGPKSYEQYF
>TRBV5-4|NA|TRBJ1-1|TRBD1
TGTGCCAGCAGCTCGCCGGGACAGGGTAATGAAGCTTTCTTT
CASSSPGQGNEAFF